The 32 T cell receptor beta chains listed next were all sequenced from one sample in a study of blood T cells in healthy people across ages. A second about 7 to 11 cycle PCR used barcoded and J-beta primers. TCRdb reprocessed the 5' RACE reads via MiXCR and lists one record per CDR3 protein. The sample has some 1.1 million distinct CDR3 sequences, around two fifths seen once; the top ten hold approximately 14%. What was sequenced was blood. The source is a young man in good health.

In its sample, this clonotype was seen a few times. V gene TRBV7-3 combines with J gene TRBJ1-2; D perhaps matches TRBD1 (5 bases). The CDR3 is 16 residues long. Germline CDR1 and CDR2: SGHTA and FQGTGA. V lost 0 bases to trimming and J lost 4 bases, with 15 bases between them. As DNA, the CDR3 is TGTGCCAGCAGCTTAACGCCGACAGAGTCTATCTATGGCTACACCTTC. Translating gives CASSLTPTESIYGYTF.

The rearrangement joins TRBV6-5 to TRBJ1-6; D might be TRBD1 (5 bases). Trimming took off 2 bases at V and 7 bases at J, with 12 bases between the two ends. Germline lookup yields CDR1 MNHEY and CDR2 SVGAGI. This CDR3 has 15 residues. The CDR3 coding sequence is TGTGCCAGCAGTTACGGAGGGGTCTTCAATTCACCCCTCCACTTT. Translation: CASSYGGVFNSPLHF.

This clonotype appeared a few times. V usage is TRBV20-1 and J usage is TRBJ2-3; TRBD2 agrees at 10 bases. Losses at the gene ends were 6 bases for V and 1 base for J; bases not matched to a gene: 10. The CDR3 is 16 amino acids. Germline V lookup: CDR1 DFQATT, CDR2 SNEGSKA (reference sequence). The CDR3 sequence: CSAPRLAGARTDTQYF. In nucleotides, the CDR3 is TGCAGTGCCCCACGCCTAGCGGGGGCCCGCACAGATACGCAGTATTTT.

This chain joins TRBV10-3 and TRBJ1-4, with D perhaps matching TRBD1 (5 bases). This CDR3 comprises 14 residues. Germline V CDR1 and CDR2: ENHRY, SYGVKD. Trimming cost V 10 bases and J 4 bases, with 16 bases left between them. The chain's CDR3 is CATREDSSNEKLFF. The CDR3 nucleotides are TGTGCCACGCGAGAAGACAGTAGTAATGAAAAACTGTTTTTT.

This clonotype was detected many times. The genes are TRBV29-1 and TRBJ2-5; a weak D match, TRBD1 (6 bases). The length of the CDR3 is 13 residues. Trimming shortened V by 4 bases and J by 4 bases, and 13 bases separated the two germline ends. Germline values: CDR1 SQVTM, CDR2 ANQGSEA. The CDR3 spells CSVVGQLAETQYF. CDR3 in DNA: TGCAGCGTTGTAGGACAGCTTGCAGAGACCCAGTACTTC.

The V call is TRBV6-6, the J call TRBJ2-5, with D perhaps matching TRBD1 (6 bases). The last part of the DNA fits TRBJ2-7 better; the J call may be wrong. This CDR3 is 14 amino acids long. CDR1 and CDR2 (germline): MNHNY, SVGAGI (reference sequence). The CDR3 coding sequence is TGTGCCAGCAGTACGCCGGGACAAGACTACGAGCAGTACTTC. Translating it yields CASSTPGQDYEQYF.

This chain links TRBV6-5 with TRBJ1-2; 11 nucleotides line up with TRBD1. The CDR3 extends over 14 amino acids. Trimming removed 8 bases from V and 6 bases from J; junction bases left unmatched: 8. CDR1 is MNHEY, CDR2 SVGAGI, per germline. CDR3 loop: CASLGTGGVDGYTF. The CDR3 DNA follows: TGTGCCAGCCTGGGGACAGGGGGAGTGGATGGCTACACCTTC.

The table lists this clonotype with a few counts. The chain combines TRBV20-1 with TRBJ1-2; 8 positions match TRBD1. This CDR3 has 14 amino acids. Germline V gene lookup returns CDR1 DFQATT and CDR2 SNEGSKA (reference sequence). V lost 4 bases, J lost 0 bases, and 4 bases stayed unmatched. The CDR3 nucleotides read TGCAGTGCTACCGGACAGGGAGCTAACTATGGCTACACCTTC. It specifies CSATGQGANYGYTF.

The chain carries TRBV7-2 and TRBJ2-3, with 7 bases aligning to TRBD1. The CDR3 is 15 amino acids. Germline lookup yields CDR1 SGHTA and CDR2 FQGNSA. V shed 5 bases and J 0 bases; nucleotides not matched to a gene: 5. CDR3 coding DNA: TGTGCCAGCAGCATGTGGACAGGTAGCACAGATACGCAGTATTTT. Translation: CASSMWTGSTDTQYF.

Worth noting for this clonotype: The junction departs from germline at one end; a sequencing error may be responsible. The chain has TRBV28 and TRBJ2-1, with D possibly being TRBD2 (6 bases). Germline assignment: CDR1 MDHEN and CDR2 SYDVKM. The CDR3 has 16 amino acids. For the CDR3, the DNA is TGTGCCAGCAGTTTAGGCGGGGAAAGCTCCTACAATAAGCAGTTCTTC. This sequence encodes CASSLGGESSYNKQFF.

Concerning this clonotype: A much larger clone differs by one base, so this may be a read error. The genes are TRBV7-3 and TRBJ2-5; D gene unclear. The V gene's germline CDR1 is SGHTA and CDR2 FQGTGA. Trimming left V 2 bases short and J 11 bases short, with 18 bases between. The CDR3 loop spans 14 amino acids. The CDR3 DNA follows: TGTGCCAGCAGCTTATCGGGCAGAGACAATGAGCAGTACTTC. As protein: CASSLSGRDNEQYF.

The V call is TRBV3-1, the J call TRBJ2-3; D is undetermined. The CDR3 is made up of 16 amino acids. Germline-derived CDR1 and CDR2 are LGHDT and YNNKEL (reference sequence). V was trimmed by 1 base and J by 6 bases, leaving 17 bases between them. CDR3 protein: CASSQATGSPSDTQYF. The CDR3 DNA reads as TGTGCCAGCAGCCAAGCGACGGGTTCTCCGTCCGATACGCAGTATTTT.

The chain combines TRBV12-3 or TRBV12-4 with TRBJ1-2, with D unresolved. V was trimmed by 4 bases and J by 7 bases, leaving 19 bases between them. This CDR3 spans 15 amino acids. CDR3 coding DNA: TGTGCCAGCAGTTCCGCACCGGCAGCCTGGGGTGGCTACACCTTC. Translation: CASSSAPAAWGGYTF.

This chain uses TRBV4-1 with TRBJ2-7; 7 nucleotides agree with TRBD2. CDR3 length: 17 residues. CDR1 is MGHRA and CDR2 is YSYEKL in the germline V gene. Trimming cost V 1 base and J 0 bases; bases outside gene matches: 9. DNA for the CDR3: TGCGCCAGCAGCCAAGGGACCCTAGCGGATCACTCCTACGAGCAGTACTTC. Protein: CASSQGTLADHSYEQYF.

Only one count was recorded for this clonotype. The rearrangement joins TRBV7-2 to TRBJ2-3, with 14 bases that match TRBD2. CDR1 and CDR2 from the germline V gene are SGHTA and FQGNSA. This CDR3 has 17 amino acids. Trimming removed 1 base from V and 8 bases from J; junction bases left unmatched: 8. This CDR3 reads CASSLGTSGGPTSTQYF. The CDR3 coding sequence is TGTGCCAGCAGCTTAGGGACTAGCGGGGGGCCGACTAGTACGCAGTATTTT.

V is TRBV20-1 and J is TRBJ1-2; TRBD1 might be the D (5 bases). CDR3 size: 11 residues. Trimming stripped 1 base from V and 8 bases from J, with 8 bases between. Germline V gene lookup returns CDR1 DFQATT and CDR2 SNEGSKA (reference sequence). CDR3 in amino acids: CSARARAGYTF. For the CDR3, the DNA is TGCAGTGCTAGAGCCAGGGCGGGCTACACCTTC.

The V gene is TRBV7-6, the J gene TRBJ1-2; 10 bases agree with TRBD1. Per the germline V gene, CDR1 is SGHVS and CDR2 is FNYEAQ. The CDR3 runs 14 residues. The V segment lost 5 bases and the J segment 8 bases; nucleotides outside the gene matches: 8. CDR3 DNA sequence: TGTGCCAGCAGCCAAAACCCGACAGGGGGCGGCTACACCTTC. This sequence encodes CASSQNPTGGGYTF.

The rearrangement links TRBV20-1 to TRBJ2-3; TRBD2 might be the D (6 bases). Looked up from germline, CDR1 is DFQATT and CDR2 is SNEGSKA (reference sequence). Between the trimmed V and J ends, which lost 0 bases and 2 bases, there was a span of 15 bases. The CDR3 runs 16 residues. The CDR3 region has the DNA TGCAGTGCTAGAGACCAGTTAGCGGTTATCACAGATACGCAGTATTTT. This translates into CSARDQLAVITDTQYF.

The chain is built from TRBV28 and TRBJ2-1, with TRBD1 matching 8 bases. Looked up from germline, CDR1 is MDHEN and CDR2 is SYDVKM. This CDR3 has 15 residues. V lost 7 bases to trimming and J lost 6 bases; unmatched junction nucleotides: 11. The CDR3 loop is CASISGGLVANEQFF. DNA of the CDR3: TGTGCCAGCATTTCAGGGGGCCTTGTTGCCAATGAGCAGTTCTTC.

The chain combines TRBV28 with TRBJ1-5; maybe TRBD1 (5 bases). Trimming left V 5 bases short and J 8 bases short, with 22 bases between. The CDR3 is 16 residues long. Germline V CDR1 and CDR2: MDHEN, SYDVKM. CDR3 residues: CASSTRDGRGLEPQHF. In nucleotides, the CDR3 is TGTGCCAGCAGTACTAGGGACGGAAGAGGGCTGGAGCCCCAGCATTTT.

This clonotype showed up just a few times. This chain joins TRBV2 and TRBJ2-7; D call uncertain. CDR3 length: 11 amino acids. The germline gives CDR1 SNHLY, CDR2 FYNNEI. V lost 5 bases and J lost 9, with 11 bases in between. Here the CDR3 DNA reads TGTGCCAGCAGTTGGCTCGAGGCGCAGTACTTC. Translation: CASSWLEAQYF.

The chain combines TRBV20-1 with TRBJ1-2, with TRBD1 as a possible D gene (5 bases). CDR1 is DFQATT and CDR2 is SNEGSKA in the germline V gene (reference sequence). CDR3 length: 14 residues. The germline V and J ends were trimmed by 5 bases and 4 bases, with 17 bases remaining between them. The CDR3 DNA follows: TGCAGTGCTCGACCCGACAGAGAAGCCTATGGCTACACCTTC. Its translation: CSARPDREAYGYTF.

This sequence joins TRBV6-2 or TRBV6-3 and TRBJ1-2, with D perhaps TRBD1 (5 bases). V dropped 4 bases and J dropped 2 bases, with 14 bases sitting between them. Per germline, CDR1 MNHEY and CDR2 SVGEGT. This CDR3 region has 15 residues. Here the CDR3 reads CASSSPRTPNYGYTF. The CDR3 nucleotides are TGTGCCAGCAGTTCCCCGCGGACACCGAACTATGGCTACACCTTC.

There are a few counts of this clonotype. Germline and junction disagree at one end, which may indicate a read error. V usage is TRBV12-3 or TRBV12-4 and J usage is TRBJ2-3; a possible D gene is TRBD2 (5 bases). The CDR3 has 15 amino acids. The CDR3 DNA is TGTGCCAGCAGTCCAGACTTAGCTAGCACCGATACACAGTATTTT. Translated: CASSPDLASTDTQYF.

The genes are TRBV20-1 and TRBJ1-2; D possibly corresponds to TRBD1 (5 bases). Looked up from germline, CDR1 is DFQATT and CDR2 is SNEGSKA (reference sequence). V gave up 3 bases and J gave up 5 bases, with 16 bases separating them. This CDR3 spans 14 amino acids. The CDR3: CSARDLRVTYGYTF. The CDR3 region has the DNA TGCAGTGCTAGGGACCTCAGGGTCACGTATGGCTACACCTTC.

CDR3 in amino acids: CSAAGRNTGELFF. DNA for the CDR3: TGCAGTGCTGCGGGAAGGAACACCGGGGAGCTGTTTTTT. The rearrangement uses TRBV20-1 and TRBJ2-2; a possible D gene is TRBD2 (6 bases). V was shortened by 5 bases and J by 1 base, with 8 bases between the two germline ends. Germline-derived CDR1 and CDR2 are DFQATT and SNEGSKA (reference sequence). The CDR3 is made up of 13 amino acids.

V is TRBV9 and J is TRBJ2-3; 7 bases agree with TRBD2. After removal of 4 bases from V and 4 bases from J, the junction contained 12 bases not matched to a gene. Germline CDR1 is SGDLS and CDR2 is YYNGEE. This CDR3 contains 16 residues. CDR3 sequence: CASSLSRTSSADTQYF. CDR3 DNA: TGTGCCAGCAGCCTCAGCCGGACTAGTTCGGCAGATACGCAGTATTTT.

This clonotype showed up just a few times. The chain employs TRBV7-3 and TRBJ2-2, with no clear D. Germline CDR1 is SGHTA and CDR2 is FQGTGA. The CDR3 length is 14 residues. Trimming stripped 4 bases from V and 6 bases from J, with 12 bases between. Here the CDR3 reads CASSSFSNSGELFF. CDR3 in DNA: TGTGCCAGCAGCTCCTTCTCGAATTCCGGGGAGCTGTTTTTT.

A remark on this clonotype: The junction departs from germline at one end; a sequencing error may be responsible. This rearrangement joins TRBV2 to TRBJ2-5; tentatively, D is TRBD1 (6 bases). The CDR3 length is 15 residues. The germline gives CDR1 SNHLY, CDR2 FYNNEI. CDR3 sequence: CASTLGGLAKEAQYF. The DNA for the CDR3 is TGTGCCAGCACTCTAGGGGGTTTGGCCAAAGAGGCCCAGTACTTC.

Regarding this clonotype: This may come from a read error, since a much larger clone is one base off. J is TRBJ1-4 and V is TRBV12-3 or TRBV12-4, with D hard to call. V was pared by 0 bases and J by 1 base, with 3 bases between. This CDR3 is built from 14 residues. CDR3 coding DNA: TGTGCCAGCAGTTTAGCGCAAACTAATGAAAAACTGTTTTTT. Protein: CASSLAQTNEKLFF.

This clonotype was counted a few times. The chain carries TRBV5-1 and TRBJ2-1, with 8 bases identical to TRBD2. The J segment lost 0 bases and the V segment lost 0 bases, leaving 2 bases of the junction unmatched. This CDR3 is built from 16 residues. Germline V gene sequence: CDR1 SGHRS, CDR2 YFSETQ. The CDR3 region has the DNA TGCGCCAGCAGCTTGGCGAGCGGGAGCTCCTACAATGAGCAGTTCTTC. This gives the protein CASSLASGSSYNEQFF.

The V and J genes are TRBV20-1 and TRBJ1-2; D is unresolved. There are 15 residues in the CDR3. CDR1 DFQATT and CDR2 SNEGSKA come from the germline V gene (reference sequence). Trimming removed 2 bases at V and 2 bases at J, with 15 bases between. The CDR3 sequence is CSARSPNTENYGYTF. In DNA, the CDR3 is TGCAGTGCTAGATCCCCCAACACAGAAAACTATGGCTACACCTTC.